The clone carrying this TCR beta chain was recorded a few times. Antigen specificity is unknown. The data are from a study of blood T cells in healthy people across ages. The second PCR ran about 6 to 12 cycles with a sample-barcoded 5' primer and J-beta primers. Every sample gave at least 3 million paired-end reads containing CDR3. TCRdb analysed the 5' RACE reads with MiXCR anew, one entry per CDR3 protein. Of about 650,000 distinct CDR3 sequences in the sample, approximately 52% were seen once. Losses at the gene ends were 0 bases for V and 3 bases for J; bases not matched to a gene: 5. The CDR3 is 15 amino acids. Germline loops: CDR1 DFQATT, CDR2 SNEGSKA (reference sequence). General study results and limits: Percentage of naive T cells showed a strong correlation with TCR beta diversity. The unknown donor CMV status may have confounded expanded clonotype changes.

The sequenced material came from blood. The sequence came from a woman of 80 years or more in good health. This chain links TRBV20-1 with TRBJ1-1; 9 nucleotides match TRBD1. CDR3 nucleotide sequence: TGCAGTGCTAGAGATCAGACAGGGGGGCACACTGAAGCTTTCTTT. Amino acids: CSARDQTGGHTEAFF.